A selection of T cell receptor beta chains follows, all from one sample in a study of shared clonotypes between healthy human individuals. Assay: immunoSEQ multiplex PCR; the TCRdb copy retains only in-frame clones and omits some. Of about 2.5 million clones listed, around 90% are singletons. The sequenced sample consisted of naive CD4+ T cells from PBMCs. These receptor sequences come from a man younger than 30 in good health. Some clones in this sample may be carry-over from other donors' samples. Both conserved end residues are part of each CDR3. The order of the fields is CDR3 protein, CDR3 DNA, clone size, V gene, D gene, J gene. The D gene is left open where the match is weak. Size values are once, few and many counts, or a class for expanded clones, and some rows have none.

CASSPVVGPAVEKLFF	TGTGCCAGCTCACCTGTAGTGGGACCCGCGGTTGAAAAACTGTTTTTT	.	TRBV18	.	TRBJ1-4
CASTPGVSPPYEQYF	TGTGCCAGCACTCCGGGCGTTTCCCCTCCCTACGAGCAGTACTTC	.	TRBV6-6	.	TRBJ2-7
CASSMGKKYQETQYF	TGTGCCAGTAGTATGGGAAAAAAGTACCAAGAGACCCAGTACTTC	.	TRBV19	.	TRBJ2-5
CASRQGIGDYGYTF	TGTGCCAGCAGGCAGGGTATCGGTGACTATGGCTACACCTTC	.	TRBV6-1	.	TRBJ1-2
CAATPGLGEKLFF	TGTGCCGCAACCCCTGGGCTCGGAGAAAAACTGTTTTTT	.	TRBV28	.	TRBJ1-4
CASGDSSYEQYF	TGTGCCAGCGGGGACTCTTCCTACGAGCAGTACTTC	.	TRBV6-1	.	TRBJ2-7
CASSLMGQGNTEAFF	TGTGCCAGCAGCTTAATGGGACAGGGGAACACTGAAGCTTTCTTT	few	TRBV7-3	TRBD1	TRBJ1-1
CASSDSGGELFF	TGCGCCAGCAGCGATAGCGGCGGGGAGCTGTTTTTT	.	TRBV5-1	.	TRBJ2-2
CASRRGGAGELFF	TGTGCCAGCAGGCGGGGGGGGGCCGGGGAGCTGTTTTTT	.	TRBV4-2	TRBD2	TRBJ2-2
CASGYSVGTEAFF	TGTGCTAGTGGTTACTCCGTGGGCACTGAAGCTTTCTTT	.	TRBV12-5	.	TRBJ1-1
CAWEPGGTDTQYF	TGTGCCTGGGAGCCCGGCGGCACAGATACGCAGTATTTT	.	TRBV30	.	TRBJ2-3
CSVASSGPAYNEQFF	TGCAGCGTGGCCTCTAGCGGGCCGGCCTACAATGAGCAGTTCTTC	once	TRBV29-1	TRBD2	TRBJ2-1
CAWATGVQGAEQYF	TGTGCCTGGGCCACAGGGGTTCAGGGTGCCGAGCAGTACTTC	once	TRBV30	TRBD1	TRBJ2-7
CASSHVSRTGGIGSPLHF	TGTGCCAGCAGCCATGTTTCCCGGACAGGGGGGATTGGATCACCCCTCCACTTT	.	TRBV4-2	TRBD1	TRBJ1-6
CASSLKGSSYNEQFF	TGTGCCAGCAGCTTGAAAGGGAGCTCCTACAATGAGCAGTTCTTC	.	TRBV7-9	.	TRBJ2-1
CSVVGQGDGYTF	TGCAGCGTTGTCGGACAGGGGGATGGCTACACCTTC	.	TRBV29-1	TRBD1	TRBJ1-2
CSVALQGLVGNTIYF	TGCAGCGTGGCTTTACAGGGTCTAGTCGGAAACACCATATATTTT	once	TRBV29-1	.	TRBJ1-3
CASSQDLSDRGQGYTF	TGCGCCAGCAGCCAAGACCTGTCGGACAGGGGACAAGGCTACACCTTC	.	TRBV4-3	TRBD1	TRBJ1-2
CASSLSIGNQYEQYF	TGTGCCAGCAGCTTATCTATAGGGAACCAATACGAGCAGTACTTC	.	TRBV7-3	.	TRBJ2-7
CASSPPSGGRSEQYF	TGTGCCAGCTCACCACCTTCGGGCGGTCGCTCCGAGCAGTACTTC	.	TRBV18	.	TRBJ2-7
CASSLRGSTGGAGYTF	TGTGCCAGCAGCTTAAGGGGATCCACAGGGGGTGCTGGCTACACCTTC	.	TRBV7-8	TRBD1	TRBJ1-2
CAWSTGQNYGYTF	TGTGCCTGGAGTACGGGACAGAACTATGGCTACACCTTC	.	TRBV30	TRBD1	TRBJ1-2
CATSSRQGVSYEQYF	TGTGCCACCAGCAGCCGACAGGGGGTCTCCTACGAGCAGTACTTC	.	TRBV15	TRBD1	TRBJ2-7
CASREAATNTGELFF	TGTGCCAGCAGAGAAGCAGCGACGAACACCGGGGAGCTGTTTTTT	.	TRBV6-4	.	TRBJ2-2
CASSPLGQGAGEQYF	TGTGCCAGCTCACCACTAGGACAGGGGGCGGGCGAGCAGTACTTC	.	TRBV18	TRBD1	TRBJ2-7
CASRDRVTGANVLTF	TGTGCCAGCAGAGACAGGGTAACTGGGGCCAACGTCCTGACTTTC	.	TRBV6-1	TRBD1	TRBJ2-6
CASSHGTGVGGYTF	TGTGCCAGCAGCCACGGGACAGGGGTGGGAGGCTACACCTTC	.	TRBV7-2	TRBD1	TRBJ1-2
CASSKTGQLNQPQHF	TGTGCCAGCAGCAAGACGGGACAGCTAAATCAGCCCCAGCATTTT	.	TRBV7-9	TRBD1	TRBJ1-5
CASSLGSRDNYGYTF	TGCGCCAGCAGCTTGGGGTCCCGGGATAACTATGGCTACACCTTC	few	TRBV5-1	.	TRBJ1-2
CAWSPGAGTLSEQYF	TGTGCCTGGAGCCCCGGGGCGGGTACGTTGAGCGAGCAGTACTTC	.	TRBV30	.	TRBJ2-7
CATNHPLDGPQHF	TGTGCCACCAATCACCCCCTTGATGGGCCCCAGCATTTT	few	TRBV19	.	TRBJ1-5
CASSLAGGQYTEAFF	TGCGCCAGCAGCTTGGCCGGGGGACAGTACACTGAAGCTTTCTTT	.	TRBV5-1	TRBD1	TRBJ1-1
CASSLQVGEGYGYTF	TGTGCCAGCAGCTTACAAGTGGGGGAGGGCTATGGCTACACCTTC	.	TRBV7-9	.	TRBJ1-2
CASSAQGLETQYF	TGTGCCAGCAGCGCACAGGGATTGGAGACCCAGTACTTC	.	TRBV9	.	TRBJ2-5
CASSPGQGNEKLFF	TGTGCCAGCTCCCCGGGACAGGGGAATGAAAAACTGTTTTTT	.	TRBV18	TRBD1	TRBJ1-4
CASSAVNTEAFF	TGTGCCAGCAGCGCAGTGAACACTGAAGCTTTCTTT	few	TRBV9	.	TRBJ1-1
CASSHPAGLLTGELFF	TGTGCCAGCAGCCACCCCGCTGGACTTCTCACCGGGGAGCTGTTTTTT	.	TRBV7-9	.	TRBJ2-2
CAWSARESTGWTEAFF	TGTGCCTGGAGTGCAAGGGAATCTACAGGTTGGACTGAAGCTTTCTTT	few	TRBV30	.	TRBJ1-1
CASSFTGYRAGELFF	TGTGCCAGCAGTTTCACAGGGTATCGAGCCGGGGAGCTGTTTTTT	.	TRBV28	.	TRBJ2-2
CASRTGTGYEQYF	TGTGCCAGCAGGACCGGGACAGGCTACGAGCAGTACTTC	.	TRBV28	TRBD1	TRBJ2-7
CASSYRLAGGPLDTQYF	TGCGCCAGCAGCTACAGACTAGCGGGAGGGCCGTTAGATACGCAGTATTTT	.	TRBV5-1	TRBD2	TRBJ2-3
CASSEDTSSYNEQFF	TGCGCCAGCAGTGAGGATACCAGCTCCTACAATGAGCAGTTCTTC	few	TRBV10-1	.	TRBJ2-1
CASQAGGSHEQYF	TGTGCCAGTCAAGCGGGAGGGTCCCACGAGCAGTACTTC	.	TRBV19	TRBD2	TRBJ2-7
CASSQGHSSGIEQFF	TGCGCCAGCAGCCAAGGCCACAGCTCAGGGATTGAGCAGTTCTTC	.	TRBV4-1	.	TRBJ2-1
CASSYGTEAFF	TGTGCCAGCAGTTATGGGACTGAAGCTTTCTTT	few	TRBV6-5	.	TRBJ1-1
CASSGDYLTGELFF	TGTGCCAGCAGTGGAGACTACCTTACCGGGGAGCTGTTTTTT	.	TRBV2	.	TRBJ2-2
CAWRTTLHGELFF	TGTGCCTGGAGGACTACTCTACACGGGGAGCTGTTTTTT	.	TRBV30	.	TRBJ2-2
CSVGRDIAYEQYF	TGCAGCGTTGGAAGGGACATAGCCTACGAGCAGTACTTC	.	TRBV29-1	.	TRBJ2-7
CASSIQGTMNTEAFF	TGTGCCAGCAGTATACAGGGAACCATGAACACTGAAGCTTTCTTT	.	TRBV28	.	TRBJ1-1
CASSLVVWGQGRTGELFF	TGTGCCAGCAGCTTGGTAGTATGGGGGCAGGGCCGCACCGGGGAGCTGTTTTTT	.	TRBV5-4	.	TRBJ2-2
CSVDRVGHEQFF	TGCAGCGTTGACAGGGTGGGTCATGAGCAGTTCTTC	.	TRBV29-1	.	TRBJ2-1